The 24 T cell receptor beta chains presented below share a single source sample, sequenced in a study of human T cells and chemical hapten exposure. Indicated time point: patch test 1, 2 weeks after DPC sensitization. The sample's treatment: therapeutic diphenylcyclopropenone sensitization with weekly scalp DPC. Via MiXCR, TCRdb re-called the RACE reads, giving one row per CDR3 protein. The table has some 49,000 distinct CDR3 sequences, about 10% seen once. The sequences come from whole blood, collected in connection with sensitization to the hapten diphenylcyclopropenone (DPC). Source of these receptors: a woman aged 50 to 60 with alopecia areata. Some clones in this sample may be carry-over from other donors' samples.

This clonotype was seen ten or more times. This chain links TRBV9 with TRBJ1-4; TRBD1 aligns across 9 bases. Unmatched junction bases numbered 7, after V lost 3 bases and J lost 7 bases. The germline V gene encodes CDR1 SGDLS and CDR2 YYNGEE. There are 15 residues in the CDR3. CDR3 residues: CASSGGQGRREKLFF. DNA for the CDR3: TGTGCCAGCAGCGGGGGACAGGGCCGTCGTGAAAAACTGTTTTTT. The full variable domain, its missing parts supplied by reference TRBV9 and TRBJ1-4, is DSGVTQTPKHLITATGQRVTLRCSPRSGDLSVYWYQQSLDQGLQFLIQYYNGEERAKGNILERFSAQQFPDLHSELNLSSLELGDSALYFCASSGGQGRREKLFFGSGTQLSVL.

This clonotype was detected ten times or more. The rearrangement links TRBV27 to TRBJ2-3; TRBD1 is a possible D gene (6 bases). Germline V gene sequence: CDR1 MNHEY, CDR2 SMNVEV (reference sequence). CDR3 size: 13 residues. Trimming cost V 5 bases and J 6 bases, with 12 bases left between them. The CDR3 sequence is CASSQTGSDTQYF. CDR3 DNA: TGTGCCAGCAGTCAAACAGGGAGCGATACGCAGTATTTT.

This clonotype was seen many times. CDR3 in amino acids: CSVGGAAHEQFF. CDR3 bases: TGCAGCGTTGGGGGAGCGGCCCATGAGCAGTTCTTC. This chain joins TRBV29-1 and TRBJ2-1, with D possibly being TRBD2 (5 bases). The CDR3 spans 12 residues. Germline assignment: CDR1 SQVTM and CDR2 ANQGSEA. Trimming took off 4 bases at V and 8 bases at J, with 12 bases between the two ends.

This clonotype occurred a few times. This chain uses TRBV7-2 with TRBJ2-2, with D maybe TRBD2 (6 bases). Germline loops: CDR1 SGHTA, CDR2 FQGNSA. The V end was cut by 0 bases, the J end by 2 bases, with 7 bases between. This CDR3 region has 15 residues. The CDR3 protein is CASSLASGNTGELFF. The DNA of the CDR3 is TGTGCCAGCAGCTTAGCTAGCGGCAACACCGGGGAGCTGTTTTTT.

This clonotype showed up many times. The gene calls are TRBV10-3 and TRBJ2-1, with D possibly matching TRBD2 (5 bases). V was trimmed by 6 bases and J by 0 bases, leaving 12 bases between them. Germline values: CDR1 ENHRY, CDR2 SYGVKD. CDR3 size: 15 residues. The CDR3 reads CAIRERISSYNEQFF. DNA of the CDR3: TGTGCCATCAGGGAGCGGATAAGCTCCTACAATGAGCAGTTCTTC.

This clonotype has just a few counts. The V and J genes are TRBV11-2 and TRBJ2-1, with unresolved D. Germline lookup yields CDR1 SGHAT and CDR2 FQNNGV. The V and J ends lost 1 base and 8 bases respectively, with 9 bases between them. The CDR3 covers 13 residues. For the CDR3, the DNA is TGTGCCAGCAGCTTAGGGTTTGCCGATGAGCAGTTCTTC. Translation gives CASSLGFADEQFF.

At least ten counts were recorded for this clonotype. V is TRBV11-2 and J is TRBJ2-7; TRBD2 matches 8 bases. Germline values: CDR1 SGHAT, CDR2 FQNNGV. Losses at the gene ends were 1 base for V and 2 bases for J; bases not matched to a gene: 7. The CDR3 sequence is 16 residues long. CDR3 amino acids: CASSLGTWGLAYEQYF. The CDR3 DNA reads TGTGCCAGCAGCTTAGGCACTTGGGGACTAGCCTACGAGCAGTACTTC.

The gene calls are TRBV7-6 and TRBJ2-5; D remains unclear. Germline CDR1 and CDR2: SGHVS and FNYEAQ. V lost 0 bases, J lost 2 bases, and 13 bases lay in between. This CDR3 spans 16 amino acids. The CDR3 DNA sequence: TGTGCCAGCAGCTTAGCGGCGCTATGGCTACAAGAGACCCAGTACTTC. The encoded protein is CASSLAALWLQETQYF.

In its sample, this clonotype was seen many times. The CDR3 coding sequence is TGTGCCAGCAGTTTGGCGAGAGATCAGCCCCAGCATTTT. This gives the protein CASSLARDQPQHF. This chain joins TRBV27 and TRBJ1-5; the D is unclear. This CDR3 comprises 13 residues. V was shortened by 3 bases and J by 5 bases, with 8 bases between the two germline ends. Germline loops: CDR1 MNHEY, CDR2 SMNVEV (reference sequence).

In its sample, this clonotype was seen many times. The rearrangement uses TRBV2 and TRBJ2-2, with a weak D call TRBD2 (5 bases). The V end lost 8 bases, the J end lost 1 base, and 8 bases lay between the germline ends. The CDR3 sequence is 13 residues long. Germline V gene sequence: CDR1 SNHLY, CDR2 FYNNEI. The CDR3 nucleotides are TGTGCCAGCGAGGACTGGAACACCGGGGAGCTGTTTTTT. This translates into CASEDWNTGELFF. Filled out from reference TRBV2 and TRBJ2-2, the complete variable domain reads EPEVTQTPSHQVTQMGQEVILRCVPISNHLYFYWYRQILGQKVEFLVSFYNNEISEKSEIFDDQFSVERPDGSNFTLKIRSTKLEDSAMYFCASEDWNTGELFFGEGSRLTVL.

J is TRBJ1-2 and V is TRBV30; D remains unclear. Germline loops: CDR1 GTSNPN, CDR2 SVGIG (reference sequence). The CDR3 totals 11 residues. V lost 4 bases and J 1 base, leaving 4 bases between the germline ends. This CDR3 reads CAWTHNYGYTF. The CDR3 bases are TGTGCCTGGACGCATAACTATGGCTACACCTTC.

This clonotype was observed at least ten times. This rearrangement joins TRBV20-1 to TRBJ1-4, with D perhaps matching TRBD1 (5 bases). The V gene's germline CDR1 is DFQATT and CDR2 SNEGSKA (reference sequence). This CDR3 is built from 14 residues. Trimming stripped 6 bases from V and 7 bases from J, with 18 bases between. CDR3 nucleotides: TGCAGTGCGGCCCCCCTCTGGGGGGGTGAAAAACTGTTTTTT. Its translation is CSAAPLWGGEKLFF.

This clonotype was seen at least ten times. This sequence joins TRBV5-1 and TRBJ2-2, with 10 bases fitting TRBD1. Germline CDR1 is SGHRS and CDR2 is YFSETQ. The CDR3 covers 14 residues. V dropped 3 bases and J dropped 5; count of bases not matched to a gene: 1. The CDR3 nucleotides read TGCGCCAGCAGCTGGGGACAGGGGACCGGGGAGCTGTTTTTT. This translates into CASSWGQGTGELFF.

This clonotype was found many times. CDR3 nucleotide sequence: TGTGCCAGCAGCTACCGTTACCCCGGGGAGCTGTTTTTT. The encoded protein is CASSYRYPGELFF. V gene TRBV11-3 combines with J gene TRBJ2-2; D not certain. Germline-derived CDR1 and CDR2 are SGHNT and YENEEA. This CDR3 is built from 13 residues. V lost 4 bases and J lost 6, with 9 bases in between.

This clonotype was found many times. The chain has TRBV18 and TRBJ1-1; D is possibly TRBD1 (6 bases). Germline CDR1 KGHSH, CDR2 LQKENI. The CDR3 is made up of 16 amino acids. Trimming cost V 3 bases and J 4 bases, with 18 bases left between them. The DNA for the CDR3 is TGTGCCAGCTCACCCACTGCCAGGGGAACGGGCACTGAAGCTTTCTTT. Its protein is CASSPTARGTGTEAFF.

The V gene is TRBV29-1, the J gene TRBJ2-7, with D unresolved. The ends were cut back, 4 bases at V and 6 bases at J, with 16 bases in the middle. Germline CDR1 reads SQVTM; CDR2 reads ANQGSEA. The CDR3 is made up of 13 amino acids. The CDR3 is CSVADPRSVEQYF. The CDR3 DNA reads TGCAGCGTTGCGGACCCTCGAAGCGTCGAGCAGTACTTC.

This clonotype was seen many times. The rearrangement links TRBV7-2 to TRBJ2-1; D is unclear. Trimming removed 0 bases at V and 5 bases at J, with 5 bases between. The CDR3 is made up of 13 amino acids. Germline assignment: CDR1 SGHTA and CDR2 FQGNSA. The CDR3 loop reads CASSLAGNNEQFF. The DNA for the CDR3 is TGTGCCAGCAGCTTAGCCGGAAACAATGAGCAGTTCTTC.

This clonotype appeared many times. The chain couples TRBV7-9 to TRBJ1-2, with D perhaps matching TRBD1 (5 bases). Deletions cut 2 bases from V and 4 bases from J, with 5 bases between. Germline-derived CDR1 and CDR2 are SEHNR and FQNEAQ (reference sequence). The CDR3 loop spans 12 amino acids. The CDR3: CASSLRGYGYTF. The DNA of the CDR3 is TGTGCCAGCAGCTTAAGGGGCTATGGCTACACCTTC.

This clonotype has more than one count but fewer than ten. Here the CDR3 DNA reads TGTGCCAGCAGCCTCTCGGGGCCCACAAAACCCTACGAGCAGTACTTC. Encoded protein: CASSLSGPTKPYEQYF. This chain links TRBV7-6 with TRBJ2-7, with D possibly called TRBD1 or TRBD2 (5 bases each). This CDR3 is 16 amino acids long. Trimming pared 5 bases from V and 2 bases from J, leaving 19 bases between. Germline V gives CDR1 SGHVS, CDR2 FNYEAQ.

This clonotype was seen at least ten times. The chain uses TRBV2 and TRBJ1-6; 11 nucleotides match TRBD1. The CDR3 covers 14 residues. V lost 9 bases, J lost 10 bases, and 8 bases stayed unmatched. Germline V gene lookup returns CDR1 SNHLY and CDR2 FYNNEI. The CDR3 DNA follows: TGTGCCAGTTGCACCGGGACAGGGGGATCACCCCTCCACTTT. Translated: CASCTGTGGSPLHF.

V gene TRBV24-1 combines with J gene TRBJ1-1; no clear D. V lost 0 bases and J 10 bases, leaving 14 bases between the germline ends. This CDR3 is 14 amino acids long. Germline CDR1 and CDR2: KGHDR and SFDVKD. CDR3 in DNA: TGTGCCACCAGTGATTTGGACTCCTGGGAGGGAGCTTTCTTT. Translated, it gives CATSDLDSWEGAFF.

This clonotype was seen a few times. This sequence joins TRBV20-1 and TRBJ1-5, with D hard to call. Germline loops: CDR1 DFQATT, CDR2 SNEGSKA (reference sequence). CDR3 length: 14 amino acids. Trimming pared 4 bases from V and 0 bases from J, leaving 10 bases between. The CDR3 sequence is CSATGVNSNQPQHF. The CDR3 DNA reads as TGCAGTGCTACTGGGGTGAATAGCAATCAGCCCCAGCATTTT.

The chain joins TRBV27 to TRBJ2-5; 7 bases align to TRBD1. This CDR3 contains 13 residues. V lost 6 bases, J lost 1 base, and 2 bases stayed unmatched. CDR1 MNHEY and CDR2 SMNVEV come from the germline V gene (reference sequence). The CDR3: CASSGTVQETQYF. The CDR3, as DNA: TGTGCCAGCAGCGGGACAGTCCAAGAGACCCAGTACTTC.

This clonotype was seen many times. The chain uses TRBV21-1 and TRBJ1-2. TRBV21-1 is marked as a pseudogene. The CDR3 length is 15 residues. The CDR3 loop reads CASSYKQDTQSGYTF. CDR3 DNA sequence: TGTGCCAGCAGCTACAAACAAGACACCCAGTCGGGCTACACCTTC.